The subject of this entry is one T cell receptor (beta chain). The authors' processing: Using reference gene primer amplification, nucleated cell counts were estimated. This table comes from immunoSEQ multiplex PCR, and its TCRdb copy is limited to in-frame clones, with some not included. Clone size and the V and J calls come from that table; the DNA yielded D and trimming. In the table there are 400,000 or so clones, approximately 91% of which are singletons. The germline gives CDR1 SGHNT, CDR2 YYREEE (reference sequence). This CDR3 has 15 amino acids. The V gene lost 1 base and the J gene lost 4 bases, with 14 bases spanning the gap. This sample is drawn from a study of blood T cell repertoires in COVID-19.

This receptor was identified in a middle-aged woman with COVID-19, enrolled during active disease. The sample consisted of peripheral blood. The chain links TRBV5-4 to TRBJ1-2; D may be TRBD1 (6 bases). CDR3 DNA: TGTGCCAGCAGCTTGAGGGGGGGCGGAAGCTATGGCTACACCTTC. It is translated as CASSLRGGGSYGYTF.